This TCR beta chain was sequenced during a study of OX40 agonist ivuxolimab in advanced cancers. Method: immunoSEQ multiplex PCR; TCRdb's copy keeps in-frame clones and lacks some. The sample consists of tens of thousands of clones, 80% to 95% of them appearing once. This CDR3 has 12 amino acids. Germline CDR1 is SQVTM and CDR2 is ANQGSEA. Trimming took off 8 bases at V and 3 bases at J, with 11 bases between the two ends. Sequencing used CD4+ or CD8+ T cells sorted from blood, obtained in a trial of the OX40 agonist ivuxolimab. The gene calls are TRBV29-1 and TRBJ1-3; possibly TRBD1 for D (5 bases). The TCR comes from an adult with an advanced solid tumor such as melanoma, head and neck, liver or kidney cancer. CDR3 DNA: TGCAGCTTAAGGGGAGATGGAAACACCATATATTTT. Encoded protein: CSLRGDGNTIYF.